Included here is one T cell receptor (beta chain) sequence, with context. What it recognizes is unknown. Negatively enriched CD4+ T cells were divided by CD45RA into naive and memory. This specimen belongs to a study of shared clonotypes between healthy human individuals. Only in-frame clones appear in the TCRdb table, and some are missing; sequencing was by immunoSEQ multiplex PCR. The table has more than 900,000 clones, approximately 80% seen once. Study conclusions and caveats: Non-shared clonotypes showed lower generation probabilities than clonotypes common to all four donors.

Germline lookup yields CDR1 GTSNPN and CDR2 SVGIG (reference sequence). The CDR3 extends over 15 amino acids. Trimming removed 0 bases from V and 3 bases from J; junction bases left unmatched: 5. The sequencing input was memory CD4+ T cells from PBMCs. Subset: CD45RA-negative fraction. This sequence originates from a man between 18 and 29 years old in good health. Some clones in this sample may be carry-over from other donors' samples. This sequence joins TRBV30 and TRBJ2-5; TRBD2 matches 9 bases. CDR3 amino acids: CAWSVWASGKETQYF. CDR3 nucleotide sequence: TGTGCCTGGAGTGTTTGGGCTAGCGGGAAAGAGACCCAGTACTTC.